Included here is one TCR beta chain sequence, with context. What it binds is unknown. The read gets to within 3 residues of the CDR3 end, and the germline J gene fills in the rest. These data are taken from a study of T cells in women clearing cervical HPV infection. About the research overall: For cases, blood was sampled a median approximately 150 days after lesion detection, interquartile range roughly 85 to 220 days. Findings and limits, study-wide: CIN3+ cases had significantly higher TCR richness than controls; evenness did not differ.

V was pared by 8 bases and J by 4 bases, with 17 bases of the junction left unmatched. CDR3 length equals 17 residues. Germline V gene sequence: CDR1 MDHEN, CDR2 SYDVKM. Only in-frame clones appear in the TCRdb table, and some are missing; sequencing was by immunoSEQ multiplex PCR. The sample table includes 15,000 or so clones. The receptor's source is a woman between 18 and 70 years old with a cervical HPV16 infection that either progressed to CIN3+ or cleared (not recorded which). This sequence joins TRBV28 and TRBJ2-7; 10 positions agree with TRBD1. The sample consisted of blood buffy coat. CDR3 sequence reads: CASSSLTRDRGLYEQYF. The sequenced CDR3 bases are TGTGCCAGCTCATCCCTTACTCGGGACAGGGGACTTTACGAG.